Here is one T cell receptor (beta chain) with its context. Its antigen is still unknown. The record has no base qualities; no much larger clone is one base away. Its CDR3 holds 15 amino acids, cysteine through phenylalanine. Only the CDR3 portion is preserved as DNA: 45 bases, with reading frame beginning at the first base. From a lookup of the germline V gene (reference sequence), CDR1 and CDR2 are LNHDA and SQIVND. Between the V and J ends, shortened by 8 bases and 3 bases respectively, the junction contains 17 bases. The data were obtained in a study of technical replicates of blood from a handful of donors (dated by TCRdb to 2016 to 2017). The library was produced with the immunoSEQ multiplex PCR assay. The clones in this table, taken by TCRdb from immuneACCESS, are in-frame only. Not every clone is retained; where verified, under half of the shortfall comes from an unresolved V gene, and the cause of the rest is unknown. Counted in this sample were tens of thousands of clones; roughly 92% of them appeared once. Of the sample, 0.3% to 0.4% falls within the top ten clones.

The receptor was isolated from a human donor in good health. The chain was built from TRBV19 and TRBJ1-5; TRBD1 is a weak D gene call, 5 bases matching. Sequencing was performed on T cells isolated from PBMCs. The encoded CDR3 is CASLLSGGFNQPQHF. The DNA reads as follows: TGTGCCAGTTTGCTTAGCGGGGGATTCAATCAGCCCCAGCATTTT.